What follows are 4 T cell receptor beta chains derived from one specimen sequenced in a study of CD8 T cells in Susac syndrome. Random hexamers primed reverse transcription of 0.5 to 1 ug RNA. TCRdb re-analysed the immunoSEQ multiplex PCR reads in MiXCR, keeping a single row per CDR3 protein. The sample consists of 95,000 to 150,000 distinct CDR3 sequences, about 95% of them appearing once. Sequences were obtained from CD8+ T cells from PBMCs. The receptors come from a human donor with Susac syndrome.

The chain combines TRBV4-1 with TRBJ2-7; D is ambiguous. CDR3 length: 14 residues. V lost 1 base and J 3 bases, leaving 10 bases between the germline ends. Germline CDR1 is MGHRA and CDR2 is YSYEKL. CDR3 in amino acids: CASSQVTADYEQYF. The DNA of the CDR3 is TGCGCCAGCAGCCAAGTAACAGCCGACTACGAGCAGTACTTC.

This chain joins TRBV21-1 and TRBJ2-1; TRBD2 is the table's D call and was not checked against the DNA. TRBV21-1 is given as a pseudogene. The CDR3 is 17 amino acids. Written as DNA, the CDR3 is TGTGCCAGCAGCAAGGTTCTAGCGGGGGGGCGTCCCAATGAGCAGTTCTTC. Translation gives CASSKVLAGGRPNEQFF.

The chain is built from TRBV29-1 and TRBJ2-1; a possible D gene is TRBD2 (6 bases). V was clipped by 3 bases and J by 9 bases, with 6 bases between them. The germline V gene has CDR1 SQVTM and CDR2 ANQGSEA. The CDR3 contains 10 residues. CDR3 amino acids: CSVDGGEQFF. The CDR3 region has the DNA TGCAGCGTTGACGGGGGTGAGCAGTTCTTC.

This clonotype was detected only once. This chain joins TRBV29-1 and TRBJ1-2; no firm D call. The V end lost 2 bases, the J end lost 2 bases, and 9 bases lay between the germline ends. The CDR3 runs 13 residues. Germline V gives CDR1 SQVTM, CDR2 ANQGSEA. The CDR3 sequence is CSVESASNYGYTF. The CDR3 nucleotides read TGCAGCGTTGAATCGGCTTCCAACTATGGCTACACCTTC.